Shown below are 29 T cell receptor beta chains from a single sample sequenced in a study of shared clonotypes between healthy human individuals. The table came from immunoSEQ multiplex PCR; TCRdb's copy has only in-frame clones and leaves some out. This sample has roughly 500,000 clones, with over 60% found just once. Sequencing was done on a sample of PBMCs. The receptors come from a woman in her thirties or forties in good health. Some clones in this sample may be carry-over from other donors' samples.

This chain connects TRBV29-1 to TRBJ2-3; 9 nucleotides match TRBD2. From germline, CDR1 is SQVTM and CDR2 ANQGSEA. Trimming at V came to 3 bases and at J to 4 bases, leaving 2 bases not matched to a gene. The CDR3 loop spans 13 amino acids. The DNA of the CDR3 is TGCAGCGTTGAGCCTAGCGGGGCAGATACGCAGTATTTT. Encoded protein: CSVEPSGADTQYF.

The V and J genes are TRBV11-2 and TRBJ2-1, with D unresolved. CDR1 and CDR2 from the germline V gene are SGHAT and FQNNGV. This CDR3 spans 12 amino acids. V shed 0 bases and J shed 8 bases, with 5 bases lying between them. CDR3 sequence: CASSLDFDEQFF. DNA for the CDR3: TGTGCCAGCAGCTTAGATTTTGATGAGCAGTTCTTC.

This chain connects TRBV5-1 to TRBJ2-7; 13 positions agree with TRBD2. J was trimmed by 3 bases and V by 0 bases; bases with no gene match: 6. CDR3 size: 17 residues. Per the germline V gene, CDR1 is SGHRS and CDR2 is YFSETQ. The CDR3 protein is CASSLVGLAGPFYEQYF. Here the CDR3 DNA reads TGCGCCAGCAGCTTGGTGGGACTAGCGGGGCCTTTCTACGAGCAGTACTTC.

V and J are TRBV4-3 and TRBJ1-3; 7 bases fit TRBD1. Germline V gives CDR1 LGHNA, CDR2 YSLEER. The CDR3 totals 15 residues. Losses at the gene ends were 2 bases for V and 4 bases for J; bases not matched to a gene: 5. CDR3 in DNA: TGCGCCAGCAGCCAACCTCGACAGGGAGGAAACACCATATATTTT. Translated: CASSQPRQGGNTIYF.

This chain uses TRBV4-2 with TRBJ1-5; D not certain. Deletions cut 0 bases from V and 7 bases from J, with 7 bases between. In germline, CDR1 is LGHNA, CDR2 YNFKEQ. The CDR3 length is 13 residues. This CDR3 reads CASSQDSGQPQHF. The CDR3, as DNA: TGTGCCAGCAGCCAAGATTCAGGACAGCCCCAGCATTTT.

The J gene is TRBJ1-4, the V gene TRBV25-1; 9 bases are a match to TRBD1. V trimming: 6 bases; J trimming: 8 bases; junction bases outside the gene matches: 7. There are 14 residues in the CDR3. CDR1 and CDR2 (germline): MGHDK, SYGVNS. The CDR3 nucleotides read TGTGCCAGCAGGGGTGACAGGGGGAGGGAAAAACTGTTTTTT. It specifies CASRGDRGREKLFF.

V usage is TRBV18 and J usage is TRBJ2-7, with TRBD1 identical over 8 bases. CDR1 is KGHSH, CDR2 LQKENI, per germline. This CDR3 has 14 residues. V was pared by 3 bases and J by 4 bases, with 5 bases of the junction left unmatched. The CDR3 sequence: CASSPPGGLYEQYF. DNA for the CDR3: TGTGCCAGCTCACCCCCAGGGGGCTTGTACGAGCAGTACTTC.

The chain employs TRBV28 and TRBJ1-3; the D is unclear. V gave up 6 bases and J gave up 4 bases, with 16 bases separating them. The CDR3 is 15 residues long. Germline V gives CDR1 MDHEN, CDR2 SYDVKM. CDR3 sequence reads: CASRGSNSMGNTIYF. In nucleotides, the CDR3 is TGTGCCAGCAGGGGAAGTAATTCAATGGGAAACACCATATATTTT.

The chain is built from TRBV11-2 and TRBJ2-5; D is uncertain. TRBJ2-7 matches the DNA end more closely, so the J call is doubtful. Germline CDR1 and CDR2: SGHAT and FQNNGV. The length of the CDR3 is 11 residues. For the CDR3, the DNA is TGTGCCAGCAGCTCATTCTACGAGCAGTACTTC. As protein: CASSSFYEQYF.

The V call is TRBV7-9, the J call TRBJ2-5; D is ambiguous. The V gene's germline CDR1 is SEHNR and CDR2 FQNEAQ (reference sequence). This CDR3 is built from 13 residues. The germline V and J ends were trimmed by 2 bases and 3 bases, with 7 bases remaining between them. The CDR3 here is CASSLPPKETQYF. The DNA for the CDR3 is TGTGCCAGCAGCTTACCCCCCAAAGAGACCCAGTACTTC. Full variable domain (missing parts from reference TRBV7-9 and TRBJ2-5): DTGVSQNPRHKITKRGQNVTFRCDPISEHNRLYWYRQTLGQGPEFLTYFQNEAQLEKSRLLSDRFSAERPKGSFSTLEIQRTEQGDSAMYLCASSLPPKETQYFGPGTRLLVL.

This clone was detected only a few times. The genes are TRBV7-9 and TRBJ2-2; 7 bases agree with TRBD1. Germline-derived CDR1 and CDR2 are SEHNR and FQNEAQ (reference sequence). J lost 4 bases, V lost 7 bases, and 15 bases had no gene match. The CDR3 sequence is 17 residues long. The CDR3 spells CASNNKYPGQSTGELFF. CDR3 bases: TGTGCCAGCAACAACAAATACCCGGGACAGAGCACCGGGGAGCTGTTTTTT.

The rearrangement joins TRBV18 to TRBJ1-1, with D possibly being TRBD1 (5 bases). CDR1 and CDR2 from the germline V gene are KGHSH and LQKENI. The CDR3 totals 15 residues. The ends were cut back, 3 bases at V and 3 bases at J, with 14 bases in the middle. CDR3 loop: CASSPGVIGDTEAFF. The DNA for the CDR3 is TGTGCCAGCTCACCGGGGGTGATTGGGGACACTGAAGCTTTCTTT. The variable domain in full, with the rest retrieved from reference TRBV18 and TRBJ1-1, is NAGVMQNPRHLVRRRGQEARLRCSPMKGHSHVYWYRQLPEEGLKFMVYLQKENIIDESGMPKERFSAEFPKEGPSILRIQQVVRGDSAAYFCASSPGVIGDTEAFFGQGTRLTVV.

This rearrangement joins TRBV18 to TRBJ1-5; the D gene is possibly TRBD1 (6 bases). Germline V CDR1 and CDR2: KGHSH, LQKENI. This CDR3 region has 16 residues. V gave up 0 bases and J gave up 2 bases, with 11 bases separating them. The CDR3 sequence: CASSPPSGAGNQPQHF. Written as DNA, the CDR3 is TGTGCCAGCTCACCACCGTCGGGGGCTGGCAATCAGCCCCAGCATTTT.

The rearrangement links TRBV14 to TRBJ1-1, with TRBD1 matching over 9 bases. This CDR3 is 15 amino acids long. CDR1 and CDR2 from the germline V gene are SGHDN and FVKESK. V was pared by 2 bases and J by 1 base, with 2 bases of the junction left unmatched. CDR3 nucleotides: TGTGCCAGCAGCCAATACAGGGGGCGGAACACTGAAGCTTTCTTT. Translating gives CASSQYRGRNTEAFF.

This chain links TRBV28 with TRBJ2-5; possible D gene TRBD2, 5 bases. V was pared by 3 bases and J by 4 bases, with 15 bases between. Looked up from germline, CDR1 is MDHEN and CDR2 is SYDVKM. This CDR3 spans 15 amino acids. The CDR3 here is CASSFSGTARETQYF. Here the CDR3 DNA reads TGTGCCAGCAGTTTTTCGGGAACGGCGAGAGAGACCCAGTACTTC. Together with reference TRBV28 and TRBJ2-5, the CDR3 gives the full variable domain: DVKVTQSSRYLVKRTGEKVFLECVQDMDHENMFWYRQDPGLGLRLIYFSYDVKMKEKGDIPEGYSVSREKKERFSLILESASTNQTSMYLCASSFSGTARETQYFGPGTRLLVL.

CDR3 in amino acids: CASSLGVGQGPSGEQYF. The CDR3 DNA reads TGTGCCAGCAGCTTAGGTGTTGGGCAAGGGCCCTCGGGCGAGCAGTACTTC. The chain employs TRBV13 and TRBJ2-7; the D is unclear. The CDR3 is 17 amino acids. Trimming removed 0 bases at V and 6 bases at J, with 21 bases between. Per the germline V gene, CDR1 is PRHDT and CDR2 is FYEKMQ (reference sequence).

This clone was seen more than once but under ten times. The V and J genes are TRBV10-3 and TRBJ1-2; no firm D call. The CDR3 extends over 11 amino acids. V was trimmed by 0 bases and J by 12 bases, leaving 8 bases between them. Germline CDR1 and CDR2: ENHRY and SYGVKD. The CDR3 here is CAISESILHTF. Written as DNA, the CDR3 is TGTGCCATCAGTGAGTCTATCCTCCACACCTTC.

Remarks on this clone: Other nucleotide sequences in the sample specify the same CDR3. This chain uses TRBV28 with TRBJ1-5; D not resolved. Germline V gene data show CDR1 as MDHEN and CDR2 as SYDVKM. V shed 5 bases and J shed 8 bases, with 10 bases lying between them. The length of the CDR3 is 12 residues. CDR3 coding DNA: TGTGCCAGCAGTCTATTCGGCGAGCCCCAGCATTTT. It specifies CASSLFGEPQHF. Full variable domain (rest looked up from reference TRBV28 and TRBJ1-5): DVKVTQSSRYLVKRTGEKVFLECVQDMDHENMFWYRQDPGLGLRLIYFSYDVKMKEKGDIPEGYSVSREKKERFSLILESASTNQTSMYLCASSLFGEPQHFGDGTRLSIL.

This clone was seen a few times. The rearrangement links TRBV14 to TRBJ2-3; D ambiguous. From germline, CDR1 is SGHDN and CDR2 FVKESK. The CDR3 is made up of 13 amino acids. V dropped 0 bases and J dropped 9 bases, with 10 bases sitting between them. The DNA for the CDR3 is TGTGCCAGCAGCCAAGAGTCAGGACGGACGCAGTATTTT. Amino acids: CASSQESGRTQYF.

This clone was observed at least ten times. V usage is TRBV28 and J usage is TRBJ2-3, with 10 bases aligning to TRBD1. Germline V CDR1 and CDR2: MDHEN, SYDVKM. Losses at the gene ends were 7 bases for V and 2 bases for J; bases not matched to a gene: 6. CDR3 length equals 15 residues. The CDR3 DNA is TGTGCCAGCAAGCCCGGGACAGGGGACACAGATACGCAGTATTTT. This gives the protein CASKPGTGDTDTQYF. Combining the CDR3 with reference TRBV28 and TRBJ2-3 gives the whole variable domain DVKVTQSSRYLVKRTGEKVFLECVQDMDHENMFWYRQDPGLGLRLIYFSYDVKMKEKGDIPEGYSVSREKKERFSLILESASTNQTSMYLCASKPGTGDTDTQYFGPGTRLTVL.

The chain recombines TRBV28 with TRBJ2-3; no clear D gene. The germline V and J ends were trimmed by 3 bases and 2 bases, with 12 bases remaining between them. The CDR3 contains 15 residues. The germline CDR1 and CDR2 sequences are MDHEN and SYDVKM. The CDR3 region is CASSFTPLFTDTQYF. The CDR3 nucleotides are TGTGCCAGCAGTTTCACCCCCCTATTCACAGATACGCAGTATTTT.

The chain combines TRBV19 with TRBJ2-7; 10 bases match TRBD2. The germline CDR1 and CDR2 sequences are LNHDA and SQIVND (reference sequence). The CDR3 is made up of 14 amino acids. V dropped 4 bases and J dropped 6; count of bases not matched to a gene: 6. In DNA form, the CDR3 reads TGTGCCAGTAGTAGGGGACTAGCGACAGGCGAGCAGTACTTC. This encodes CASSRGLATGEQYF.

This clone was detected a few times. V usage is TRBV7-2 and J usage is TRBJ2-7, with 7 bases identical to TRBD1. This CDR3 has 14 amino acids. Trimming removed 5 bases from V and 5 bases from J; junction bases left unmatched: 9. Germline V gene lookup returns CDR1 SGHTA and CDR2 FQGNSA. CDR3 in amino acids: CASSQTGMSHEQYF. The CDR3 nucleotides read TGTGCCAGCAGCCAGACAGGGATGTCACACGAGCAGTACTTC.

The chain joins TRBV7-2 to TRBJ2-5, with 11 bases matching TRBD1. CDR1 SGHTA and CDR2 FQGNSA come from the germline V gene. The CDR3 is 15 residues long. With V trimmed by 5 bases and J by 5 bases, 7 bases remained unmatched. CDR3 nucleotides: TGTGCCAGCAGCCCCAGGACAGGGGGCTGGGAGACCCAGTACTTC. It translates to CASSPRTGGWETQYF. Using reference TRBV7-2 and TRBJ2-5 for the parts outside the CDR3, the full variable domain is GAGVSQSPSNKVTEKGKDVELRCDPISGHTALYWYRQSLGQGLEFLIYFQGNSAPDKSGLPSDRFSAERTGGSVSTLTIQRTQQEDSAVYLCASSPRTGGWETQYFGPGTRLLVL.

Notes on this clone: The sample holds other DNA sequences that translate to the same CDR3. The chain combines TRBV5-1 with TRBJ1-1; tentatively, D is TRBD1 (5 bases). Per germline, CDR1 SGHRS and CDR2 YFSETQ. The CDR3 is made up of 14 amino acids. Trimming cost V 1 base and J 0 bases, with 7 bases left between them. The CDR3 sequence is CASSLWGMNTEAFF. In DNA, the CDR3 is TGCGCCAGCAGCTTGTGGGGCATGAACACTGAAGCTTTCTTT.

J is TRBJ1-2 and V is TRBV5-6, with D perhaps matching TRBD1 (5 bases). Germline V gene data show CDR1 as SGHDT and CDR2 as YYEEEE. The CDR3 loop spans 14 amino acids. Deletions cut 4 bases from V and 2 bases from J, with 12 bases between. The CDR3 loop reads CASSPRWGNYGYTF. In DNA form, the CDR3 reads TGTGCCAGCAGCCCAAGATGGGGGAACTATGGCTACACCTTC.

CDR3 sequence reads: CASSFYGSTQETQYF. The CDR3 DNA reads as TGTGCCAGCAGCTTCTACGGCAGCACCCAAGAGACCCAGTACTTC. The chain recombines TRBV11-2 with TRBJ2-5; the D is unclear. Between the trimmed V and J ends, which lost 3 bases and 1 base, there was a span of 12 bases. Per the germline V gene, CDR1 is SGHAT and CDR2 is FQNNGV. The CDR3 spans 15 residues.

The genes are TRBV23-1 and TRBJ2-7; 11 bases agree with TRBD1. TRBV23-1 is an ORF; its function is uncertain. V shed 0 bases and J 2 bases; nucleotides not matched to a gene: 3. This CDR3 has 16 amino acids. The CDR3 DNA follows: TGCGCCAGCAGTCAATCGGGACAGGGGGTAACCTACGAGCAGTACTTC. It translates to CASSQSGQGVTYEQYF.

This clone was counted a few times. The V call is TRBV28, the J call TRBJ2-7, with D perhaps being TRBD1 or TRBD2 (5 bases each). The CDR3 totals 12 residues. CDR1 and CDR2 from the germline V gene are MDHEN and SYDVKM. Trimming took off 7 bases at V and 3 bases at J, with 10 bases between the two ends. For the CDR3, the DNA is TGTGCCAGCACCCGAGGGGACTACGAGCAGTACTTC. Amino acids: CASTRGDYEQYF.